This TCR beta chain stems from a study of blood T cells in healthy people across ages (dated by TCRdb to about 2015). Notes on the research overall: In model experiments, template switching captured roughly one uniquely barcoded TCR beta cDNA molecule for every two T cells. Using deep sequencing normalized with unique cDNA molecular identifiers, the study measured how TCR beta repertoire diversity changes with age. The donors were split into four age groups: young (average around 17 years), middle-aged (roughly 40), aged (more than 55) and long-lived (approximately 89). Two additional independent replicas of 1 million unique cDNA reads from the same blood draw were analyzed for two donors (one aged 18 to 29 and one aged 80 or older). To avoid experimental bias, donors of different ages were spread randomly across the sequencing lanes. Overall study outcomes, separate from this receptor: As age increased, observed TCR beta diversity per million T cells dropped in a roughly linear way, and a significant reduction was already evident by age approximately 40. Observed TCR beta diversity correlated strongly with the percentage of naive T cells measured by flow cytometry. Bulk unsorted PBMC profiling prevented conclusive comparison of naive and antigen-experienced compartments. Estimates of total diversity from one million sequenced T cells were regarded as lower bounds and underestimates. Because the CMV infection status of the donors was unknown, age-related changes in expanded clonotypes may potentially have been confounded. The long-lived group showed more naive CD4+ T cells, fewer expanded clones and increased TCR diversity than the aged group, suggesting age selection.

On this clonotype: No cognate antigen has been identified for it. Qualities for individual bases were not recorded, and no much larger clone is one base off.

Library construction relied on 5' RACE. These reads were obtained on an Illumina HiSeq 2500. The second PCR ran for about 6 to 11 cycles and used a J-beta primer mix along with a sample-barcoded 5' primer. A template-switch 5' adaptor carrying 12 random nucleotides introduced a unique molecular identifier onto each TCR beta cDNA molecule. At least 2.5 million CDR3-containing paired-end reads were obtained from each sample. First-strand cDNA synthesis was performed from all RNA using the Mint cDNA synthesis kit, with priming by a TRBC-specific oligonucleotide. Following uracil-DNA glycosylase treatment, all cDNA underwent a first 18-cycle PCR with the universal primers M1SS and BC2_uni_R. On the authors' methods: For normalization, 1 million high-quality reads, each with a distinct molecular identifier, were randomly selected from each sample. Reads with shared molecular identifiers were discarded instead of being binned into consensus sequences. CDR3 identification, clonotype clustering and error correction used MiTCR with a Q25 quality threshold and the strictest error-elimination algorithm. A nonparametric unseen species model using Euler transformation provided a lower-bound estimate of total TCR beta diversity. TCRdb reprocessed the public reads (quality trimming at Q25 with fastp, clone calling with MiXCR) and kept in-frame beta chains. Each entry is one CDR3 protein sequence, shown with its most common DNA and genes. TCRdb's processing, not the authors', yielded these V and J calls. The sample table shows roughly 1.5 million distinct CDR3 sequences, and 42% are seen once. The top ten clones comprise 4% of the sample.

Systemically healthy Caucasian individuals from Russia, approximately 39 in total and aged roughly 6 to 100 years, were included as donors. Around 10 milliliters of peripheral blood were drawn from each donor into EDTA-treated Vacutainer tubes. Ficoll-Paque density-gradient centrifugation was used to isolate PBMCs, with at least 6.5 million per sample. Trizol reagent was used to extract total RNA from the PBMCs, yielding at least 6 micrograms per sample. For every donor, flow cytometry on a PBMC aliquot measured the percentage of naive CD45RAhigh/CD27high T cells. Taken from cysteine to phenylalanine, the CDR3 has 14 residues. Kept here is only the CDR3 DNA, which spans 42 bases and is read in frame from base 1. As encoded in the germline V gene, CDR1 is MNHEY while CDR2 is SVGEGT. Trimming leaves V shorter by 7 bases and J shorter by 2 bases, with the junction holding 5 bases beyond the gene matches.

The sample consisted of blood. The chain employs TRBV6-2 or TRBV6-3 and TRBJ2-7; a stretch of 10 junction bases matches TRBD1. The sequence was collected from a woman aged 18-29 years in good health. The DNA sequence follows: TGTGCCAGCACCGACGGGACAGGGGCCTACGAGCAGTACTTC. Translated, this is CASTDGTGAYEQYF.